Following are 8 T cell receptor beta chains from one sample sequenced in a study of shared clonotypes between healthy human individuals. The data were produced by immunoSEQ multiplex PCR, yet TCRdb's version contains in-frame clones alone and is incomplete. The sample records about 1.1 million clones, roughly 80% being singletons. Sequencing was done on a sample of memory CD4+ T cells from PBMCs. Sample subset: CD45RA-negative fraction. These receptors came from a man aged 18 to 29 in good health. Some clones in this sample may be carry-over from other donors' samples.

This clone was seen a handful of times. The CDR3 region is CASSEGQYPTAFF. The CDR3, as DNA: TGCGCCAGCAGCGAAGGACAGTATCCGACGGCTTTCTTT. The chain joins TRBV5-1 to TRBJ1-1, with D tentatively TRBD1 (6 bases). CDR1 is SGHRS and CDR2 is YFSETQ in the germline V gene. Trimming took off 4 bases at V and 11 bases at J, with 18 bases between the two ends. This CDR3 is 13 amino acids long.

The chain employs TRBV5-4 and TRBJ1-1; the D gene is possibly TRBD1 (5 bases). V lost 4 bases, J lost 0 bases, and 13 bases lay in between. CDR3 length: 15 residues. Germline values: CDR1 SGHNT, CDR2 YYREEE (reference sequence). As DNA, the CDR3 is TGTGCCAGCAGCCTGCTAAGGGGAATGAACACTGAAGCTTTCTTT. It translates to CASSLLRGMNTEAFF. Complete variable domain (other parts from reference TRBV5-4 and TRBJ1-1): ETGVTQSPTHLIKTRGQQVTLRCSSQSGHNTVSWYQQALGQGPQFIFQYYREEENGRGNFPPRFSGLQFPNYSSELNVNALELDDSALYLCASSLLRGMNTEAFFGQGTRLTVV.

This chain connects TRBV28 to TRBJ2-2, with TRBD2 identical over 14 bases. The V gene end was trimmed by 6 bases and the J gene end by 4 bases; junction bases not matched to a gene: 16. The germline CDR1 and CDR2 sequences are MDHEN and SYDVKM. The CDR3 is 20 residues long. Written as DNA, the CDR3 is TGTGCCAGCAGCTCCTCTGGGTGGGGACTAGCGGGAGTGGGCACCGGGGAGCTGTTTTTT. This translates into CASSSSGWGLAGVGTGELFF.

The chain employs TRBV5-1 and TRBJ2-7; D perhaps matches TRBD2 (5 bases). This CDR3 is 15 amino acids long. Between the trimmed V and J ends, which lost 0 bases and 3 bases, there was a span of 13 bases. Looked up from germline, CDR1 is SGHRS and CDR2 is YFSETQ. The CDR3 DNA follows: TGCGCCAGCAGCTTGGAAATGGGAGTCTTCTACGAGCAGTACTTC. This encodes CASSLEMGVFYEQYF. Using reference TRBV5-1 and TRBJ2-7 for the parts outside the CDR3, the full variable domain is KAGVTQTPRYLIKTRGQQVTLSCSPISGHRSVSWYQQTPGQGLQFLFEYFSETQRNKGNFPGRFSGRQFSNSRSEMNVSTLELGDSALYLCASSLEMGVFYEQYFGPGTRLTVT.

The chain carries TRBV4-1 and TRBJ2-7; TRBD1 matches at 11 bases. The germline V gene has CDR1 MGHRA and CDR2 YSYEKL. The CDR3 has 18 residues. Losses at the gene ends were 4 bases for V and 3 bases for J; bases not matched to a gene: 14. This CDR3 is CASSPRGDRGYIHYEQYF. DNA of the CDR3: TGCGCCAGCAGCCCCCGGGGGGACAGGGGGTACATTCACTACGAGCAGTACTTC.

CDR3 DNA sequence: TGTGCCAGCAGCCTCCCCGGCGCGGGAGGTGTCGAGCAGTACTTC. Translation: CASSLPGAGGVEQYF. V is TRBV28 and J is TRBJ2-7; TRBD2 matches 8 bases. The CDR3 has 15 residues. CDR1 and CDR2 from the germline V gene are MDHEN and SYDVKM. The V and J ends lost 6 bases and 6 bases, in that order; junction bases with no gene match: 13.

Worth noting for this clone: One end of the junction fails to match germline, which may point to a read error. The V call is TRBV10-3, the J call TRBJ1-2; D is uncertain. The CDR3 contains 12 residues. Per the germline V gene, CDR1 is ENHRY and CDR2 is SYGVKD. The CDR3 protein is CAISESGSSWAF. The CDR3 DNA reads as TGTGCCATCAGTGAGTCAGGCTCCAGCTGGGCCTTC.

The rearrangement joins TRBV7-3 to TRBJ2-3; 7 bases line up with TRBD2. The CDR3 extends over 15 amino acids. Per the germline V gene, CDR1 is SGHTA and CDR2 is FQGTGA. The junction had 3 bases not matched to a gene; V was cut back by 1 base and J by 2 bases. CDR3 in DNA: TGTGCCAGCAGCTTAAGCGGGAGAAACACAGATACGCAGTATTTT. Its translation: CASSLSGRNTDTQYF.